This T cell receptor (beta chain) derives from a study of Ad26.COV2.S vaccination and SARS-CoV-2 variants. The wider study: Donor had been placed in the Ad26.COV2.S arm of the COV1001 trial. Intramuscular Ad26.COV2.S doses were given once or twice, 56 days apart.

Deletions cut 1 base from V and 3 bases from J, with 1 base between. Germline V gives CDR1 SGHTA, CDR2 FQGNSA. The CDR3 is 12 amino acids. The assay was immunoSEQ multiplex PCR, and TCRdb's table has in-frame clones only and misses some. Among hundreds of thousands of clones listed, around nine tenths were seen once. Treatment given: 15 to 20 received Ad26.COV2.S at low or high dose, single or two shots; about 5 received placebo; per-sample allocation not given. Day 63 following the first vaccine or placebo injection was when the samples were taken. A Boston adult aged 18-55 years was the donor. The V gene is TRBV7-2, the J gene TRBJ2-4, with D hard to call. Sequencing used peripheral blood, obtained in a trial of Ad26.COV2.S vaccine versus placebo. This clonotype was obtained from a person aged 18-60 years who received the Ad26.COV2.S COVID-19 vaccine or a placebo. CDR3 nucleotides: TGTGCCAGCAGCTTAGGCAAAAACATTCAGTACTTC. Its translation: CASSLGKNIQYF.